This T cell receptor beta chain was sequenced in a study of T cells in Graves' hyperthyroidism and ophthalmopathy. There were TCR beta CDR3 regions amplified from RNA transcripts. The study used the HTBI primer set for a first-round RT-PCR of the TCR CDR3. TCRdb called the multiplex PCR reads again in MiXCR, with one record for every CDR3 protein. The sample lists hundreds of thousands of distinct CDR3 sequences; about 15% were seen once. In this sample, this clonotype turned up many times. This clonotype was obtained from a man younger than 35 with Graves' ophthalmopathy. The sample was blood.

The chain's CDR3 is CASSARQGSTDTQYF. The CDR3 DNA follows: TGTGCCAGCTCAGCCAGACAGGGGAGCACAGATACGCAGTATTTT. The rearrangement links TRBV18 to TRBJ2-3, with 8 bases that match TRBD1. Germline lookup yields CDR1 KGHSH and CDR2 LQKENI. The CDR3 totals 15 residues. The junction had 4 bases not matched to a gene; V was cut back by 5 bases and J by 0 bases.